The entry below gives a single T cell receptor (beta chain) sequence along with its context. The data originate from a study of blood T cell repertoires in COVID-19. Study background: The United States, Italy and Spain were the sources of the acute and convalescent COVID-19 samples. In each case, the material was cDNA or gDNA derived from T cells, B-cell-depleted T cells, or PBMCs.

The CDR3 spans 17 residues. The V segment lost 1 base and the J segment 1 base; nucleotides outside the gene matches: 6. Germline-derived CDR1 and CDR2 are SGHVS and FQNEAQ. Original data processing: Reference gene primer amplification gave nucleated cell count estimates. Here immunoSEQ multiplex PCR was the method, and the copy in TCRdb shows in-frame clones only, minus some. D and trimming come from the DNA, and the V and J calls and clone size come from that table. The sample includes over 30,000 clones, 90% of them seen just once. The clonotype was recovered from an older man with acute or convalescent COVID-19. The specimen sequenced was peripheral blood. The V and J genes are TRBV7-8 and TRBJ1-1, with 10 bases that match TRBD1. The CDR3: CASSLGLGQGTNTEAFF. The CDR3 DNA is TGTGCCAGCAGCTTAGGCCTGGGACAGGGGACGAACACTGAAGCTTTCTTT.